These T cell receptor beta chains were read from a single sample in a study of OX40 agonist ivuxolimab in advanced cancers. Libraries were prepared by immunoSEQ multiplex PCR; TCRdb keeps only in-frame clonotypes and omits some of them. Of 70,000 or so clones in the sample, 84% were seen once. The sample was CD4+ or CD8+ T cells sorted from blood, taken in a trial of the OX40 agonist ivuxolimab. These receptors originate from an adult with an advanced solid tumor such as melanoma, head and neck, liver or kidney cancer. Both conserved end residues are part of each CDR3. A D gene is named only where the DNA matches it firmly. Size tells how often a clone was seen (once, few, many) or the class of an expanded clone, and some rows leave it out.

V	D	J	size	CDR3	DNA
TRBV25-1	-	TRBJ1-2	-	CASSDRIRGNYGYTF	TGTGCCAGCAGTGACCGGATAAGAGGGAACTATGGCTACACCTTC
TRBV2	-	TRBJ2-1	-	CASSEAPGPQYEQFF	TGTGCCAGCAGTGAAGCTCCGGGGCCGCAGTATGAGCAGTTCTTC
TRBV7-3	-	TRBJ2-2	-	CASSQPSAGRTGELFF	TGTGCCAGCAGCCAGCCCTCAGCAGGGCGCACCGGGGAGCTGTTTTTT
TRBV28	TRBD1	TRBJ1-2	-	CASSPVGQVLRGYTF	TGTGCCAGCAGTCCAGTCGGACAGGTGTTGAGGGGCTACACCTTC
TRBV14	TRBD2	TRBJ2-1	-	CASSQLSGGLYNEQFF	TGTGCCAGCAGCCAGCTCAGCGGGGGCCTCTACAATGAGCAGTTCTTC
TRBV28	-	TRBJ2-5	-	CATQKAGTKETQYF	TGTGCCACCCAAAAGGCAGGGACAAAAGAGACCCAGTACTTC
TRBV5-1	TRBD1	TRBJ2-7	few	CASSPEGQWAYEQYF	TGCGCCAGCAGCCCCGAGGGACAGTGGGCTTACGAGCAGTACTTC
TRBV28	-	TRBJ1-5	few	CASSPSGDRQSNQPQHF	TGTGCCAGCAGTCCCTCAGGGGATCGGCAAAGCAATCAGCCCCAGCATTTT
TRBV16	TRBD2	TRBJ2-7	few	CASSLTAGVTYEQYF	TGTGCCAGCAGCCTCACAGCGGGAGTTACGTACGAGCAGTACTTC
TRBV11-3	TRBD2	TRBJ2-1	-	CASSLDGPGGGVQFF	TGTGCCAGCAGCTTAGACGGACCCGGGGGGGGTGTGCAGTTCTTC
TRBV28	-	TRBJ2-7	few	CASSLSDRGVGEQYF	TGTGCCAGCAGTTTATCGGATCGGGGCGTGGGCGAGCAGTACTTC
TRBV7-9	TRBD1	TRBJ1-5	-	CASSLAVGQGSGPQHF	TGTGCCAGCAGCTTAGCGGTGGGACAGGGGTCAGGGCCCCAGCATTTT
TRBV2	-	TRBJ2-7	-	CASRQSNLVYEQYF	TGTGCCAGCAGACAGTCGAATTTGGTCTACGAGCAGTACTTC
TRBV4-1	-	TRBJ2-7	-	CASSQGLGEVSYEQYF	TGCGCCAGCAGCCAAGGATTGGGGGAGGTATCCTACGAGCAGTACTTC
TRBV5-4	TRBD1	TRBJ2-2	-	CASSYRDRGIGELFF	TGTGCCAGCAGCTACCGGGACAGGGGAATCGGGGAGCTGTTTTTT
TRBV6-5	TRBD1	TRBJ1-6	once	CASSYGQGNSPLHF	TGTGCCAGCAGTTACGGACAGGGTAATTCACCCCTCCACTTT
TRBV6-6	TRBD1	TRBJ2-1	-	CASIQGVGREQFF	TGTGCCAGCATCCAGGGGGTAGGACGTGAGCAGTTCTTC
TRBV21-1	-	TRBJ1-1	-	CASAPRGRRRSGTEAFF	TGTGCCAGCGCCCCCAGGGGGCGCCGGAGGAGTGGCACTGAAGCTTTCTTT
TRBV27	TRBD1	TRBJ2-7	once	CASSPLGGQGYREQYF	TGTGCCAGCAGTCCCTTAGGGGGACAGGGGTACCGGGAGCAGTACTTC
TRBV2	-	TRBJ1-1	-	CASTFNRGTEAFF	TGTGCCAGCACCTTCAACCGTGGTACTGAAGCTTTCTTT
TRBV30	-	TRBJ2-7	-	CAWSRVYEQYF	TGTGCCTGGAGTCGAGTCTACGAGCAGTACTTC
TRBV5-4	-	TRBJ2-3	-	CASSFFGGDTQYF	TGTGCCAGCAGCTTTTTCGGGGGAGATACGCAGTATTTT
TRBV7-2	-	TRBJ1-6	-	CASSLVIGSNSPLHF	TGTGCCAGCAGCTTAGTAATCGGGAGTAATTCACCCCTCCACTTT
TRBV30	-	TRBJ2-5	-	CAWSVRRYQETQYF	TGTGCCTGGAGTGTCAGGAGGTACCAAGAGACCCAGTACTTC
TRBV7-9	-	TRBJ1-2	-	CASSLEGGSNYGYTF	TGTGCCAGCAGCTTAGAGGGCGGATCTAACTATGGCTACACCTTC
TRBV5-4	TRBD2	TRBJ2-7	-	CASSRLAGQGSYEQYF	TGTGCCAGCAGCCGACTAGCGGGCCAGGGAAGCTACGAGCAGTACTTC
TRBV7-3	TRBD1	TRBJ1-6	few	CASSLAGTGFNPPLHF	TGTGCCAGCAGCCTTGCTGGGACAGGGTTTAATCCACCCCTCCACTTT
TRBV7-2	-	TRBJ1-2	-	CASSLVGRVGGYTF	TGTGCCAGCAGCTTAGTCGGGCGGGTGGGGGGCTACACCTTC
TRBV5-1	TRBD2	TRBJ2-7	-	CASSWGLAMSYEQYF	TGCGCCAGCAGCTGGGGACTAGCGATGTCCTACGAGCAGTACTTC
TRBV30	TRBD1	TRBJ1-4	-	CAWSPGTAAEKLFF	TGTGCCTGGAGTCCCGGGACAGCGGCTGAAAAACTGTTTTTT
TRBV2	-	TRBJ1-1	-	CASSASFVRDTEAFF	TGTGCCAGCAGTGCCAGTTTTGTTAGGGACACTGAAGCTTTCTTT
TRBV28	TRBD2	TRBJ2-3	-	CASSAGDSDTQYF	TGTGCCAGCAGCGCGGGGGACTCAGATACGCAGTATTTT
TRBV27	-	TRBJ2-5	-	CASSFQGGGETQYF	TGTGCCAGCAGTTTCCAGGGGGGAGGGGAGACCCAGTACTTC
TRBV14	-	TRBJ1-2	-	CASSDGGGYGYTF	TGTGCCAGCAGTGACGGGGGCGGCTATGGCTACACCTTC
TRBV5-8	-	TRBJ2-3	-	CASPSAYDRTSTDTQYF	TGTGCCAGTCCGTCCGCCTATGACAGGACTAGCACAGATACGCAGTATTTT
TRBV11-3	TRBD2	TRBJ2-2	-	CASSLAGGPNTGELFF	TGTGCCAGCAGCCTAGCGGGGGGGCCGAACACCGGGGAGCTGTTTTTT
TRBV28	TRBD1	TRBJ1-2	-	CASSLIGTGMGGYTF	TGTGCCAGCAGTTTAATTGGGACAGGGATGGGCGGCTACACCTTC
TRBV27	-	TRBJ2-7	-	CASRVRLSQGGSYF	TGTGCCAGCAGAGTTCGGCTTTCTCAGGGGGGCTCGTACTTC
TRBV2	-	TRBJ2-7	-	CASSEAARQVWNEQYF	TGTGCCAGCAGTGAAGCCGCCCGACAGGTCTGGAACGAGCAGTACTTC
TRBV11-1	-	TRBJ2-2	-	CASSPPTGELFF	TGTGCCAGCAGTCCCCCCACCGGGGAGCTGTTTTTT